These 22 T cell receptor beta chains came from one sample sequenced in a study of cytomegalovirus exposure and HLA in healthy donors. The PCR was carried out with 60 Vbeta primers and 13 Jbeta primers. Clones were read by immunoSEQ multiplex PCR, and TCRdb kept only the in-frame ones, dropping some. The table lists about 160,000 clones, around 65% of them singletons, with roughly 2.7% in the top ten. The sample comprised PBMCs. The receptors come from a woman in her 40s in good health and CMV-seropositive.

This clone has just one count. The J gene is TRBJ2-5, the V gene TRBV5-6; 7 bases line up with TRBD2. Germline loops: CDR1 SGHDT, CDR2 YYEEEE. The length of the CDR3 is 13 residues. Trimming at V came to 1 base and at J to 11 bases, leaving 8 bases not matched to a gene. For the CDR3, the DNA is TGTGCCAGCAGCTTGATGGGCGGGAGTGAGCAGTACTTC. This sequence encodes CASSLMGGSEQYF.

A note on this clone: The germline gene is not matched at one end of the junction; a read error may be the cause. The chain is built from TRBV5-4 and TRBJ2-3; possibly TRBD2 for D (5 bases). There are 12 residues in the CDR3. Germline V gene data show CDR1 as SGHNT and CDR2 as YYREEE (reference sequence). The CDR3 spells CASSLPGVRAIF. The CDR3 region has the DNA TGTGCCAGCAGCTTGCCCGGGGTTAGGGCTATTTTT.

The chain joins TRBV28 to TRBJ2-1; possible D gene TRBD2, 6 bases. This CDR3 comprises 14 residues. Germline V lookup: CDR1 MDHEN, CDR2 SYDVKM. V was shortened by 3 bases and J by 9 bases, with 15 bases between the two germline ends. Written as DNA, the CDR3 is TGTGCCAGCAGTTTGCCAGGGAGGCAGTGTGAGCAGTTCTTC. This translates into CASSLPGRQCEQFF.

The rearrangement links TRBV19 to TRBJ2-2; D is undetermined. This CDR3 is 11 amino acids long. Germline CDR1 LNHDA, CDR2 SQIVND (reference sequence). V dropped 4 bases and J dropped 5 bases, with 2 bases sitting between them. CDR3 sequence: CASSTTGELFF. The CDR3 DNA reads as TGTGCCAGTAGTACGACCGGGGAGCTGTTTTTT.

V is TRBV4-2 and J is TRBJ2-1, with 9 nucleotides matching TRBD2. CDR1 and CDR2 from the germline V gene are LGHNA and YNFKEQ. The V gene end was trimmed by 8 bases and the J gene end by 9 bases; junction bases not matched to a gene: 11. The CDR3 spans 14 residues. CDR3 protein: CASRDLTSGREQFF. In DNA, the CDR3 is TGTGCCAGCCGGGATCTTACTAGCGGGCGTGAGCAGTTCTTC.

The CDR3 nucleotides are TGTGCCAGCAGCGTAGAGGGGGCTCGCACCGGGGAGCTGTTTTTT. Amino acid sequence: CASSVEGARTGELFF. V is TRBV9 and J is TRBJ2-2, with 7 bases aligning to TRBD1. With V trimmed by 0 bases and J by 4 bases, 3 bases remained unmatched. CDR3 length equals 15 residues. Per germline, CDR1 SGDLS and CDR2 YYNGEE.

The chain combines TRBV4-1 with TRBJ2-5, with 7 bases identical to TRBD1. CDR3 size: 18 residues. Losses at the gene ends were 4 bases for V and 0 bases for J; bases not matched to a gene: 14. Germline V lookup: CDR1 MGHRA, CDR2 YSYEKL. The CDR3 loop is CASSRRGQVAPNQETQYF. CDR3 sequence (DNA): TGCGCCAGCAGCCGCCGAGGACAGGTCGCCCCCAACCAAGAGACCCAGTACTTC.

For the CDR3, the DNA is TGTGCCAGCTCACCGGAGCGGAATCAGCCCCAGCATTTT. This gives the protein CASSPERNQPQHF. The genes are TRBV18 and TRBJ1-5; D unresolved. This CDR3 has 13 residues. Trimming stripped 3 bases from V and 4 bases from J, with 7 bases between. In germline, CDR1 is KGHSH, CDR2 LQKENI.

This clone was recorded a few times. This chain links TRBV9 with TRBJ1-1, with 10 bases matching TRBD1. The V segment lost 4 bases and the J segment 10 bases; nucleotides outside the gene matches: 16. CDR1 SGDLS and CDR2 YYNGEE come from the germline V gene. CDR3 length: 16 amino acids. In nucleotides, the CDR3 is TGTGCCAGCAGCCCCGGGACAGGGGAAATCGGTGCGGTAGCTTTCTTT. It yields the protein CASSPGTGEIGAVAFF.

The chain is built from TRBV6-6 and TRBJ1-5; no definite D call. V lost 7 bases and J 0 bases, leaving 10 bases between the germline ends. CDR3 length equals 14 residues. CDR1 and CDR2 from the germline V gene are MNHNY and SVGAGI (reference sequence). In nucleotides, the CDR3 is TGTGCCAGCATGGCACCGTATAGCAATCAGCCCCAGCATTTT. Residues: CASMAPYSNQPQHF.

V and J are TRBV6-1 and TRBJ2-5; 7 bases agree with TRBD1. Germline-derived CDR1 and CDR2 are MNHNS and SASEGT. Trimming at V came to 3 bases and at J to 2 bases, leaving 6 bases not matched to a gene. The CDR3 totals 15 residues. The CDR3 DNA reads TGTGCCAGCAGTGAGCTGGACAGGCAGCAAGAGACCCAGTACTTC. This codes for CASSELDRQQETQYF.

The chain employs TRBV4-3 and TRBJ1-5; D gene unclear. Germline assignment: CDR1 LGHNA and CDR2 YSLEER. Trimming took off 0 bases at V and 2 bases at J, with 8 bases between the two ends. The CDR3 has 15 amino acids. The CDR3 sequence: CASSQEVYGNQPQHF. CDR3 coding DNA: TGCGCCAGCAGCCAAGAGGTCTACGGCAATCAGCCCCAGCATTTT.

This clone showed up just a few times. One end of the junction does not line up with germline, which may come from a read error. The chain employs TRBV25-1 and TRBJ2-3; D call uncertain. Germline values: CDR1 MGHDK, CDR2 SYGVNS. The CDR3 runs to 13 residues. As DNA, the CDR3 is TGTGCCATCAGTTCTTTTGGCACAGATACGCAGTATTTT. It is translated as CAISSFGTDTQYF.

The chain links TRBV19 to TRBJ1-1; D remains unclear. This CDR3 comprises 14 residues. Trimming pared 5 bases from V and 1 base from J, leaving 11 bases between. Looked up from germline, CDR1 is LNHDA and CDR2 is SQIVND (reference sequence). This chain's CDR3 is CASSPPVRNTEAFF. The CDR3 DNA sequence: TGTGCCAGTAGTCCGCCGGTGAGGAACACTGAAGCTTTCTTT. Using reference TRBV19 and TRBJ1-1 for the parts outside the CDR3, the full variable domain is DGGITQSPKYLFRKEGQNVTLSCEQNLNHDAMYWYRQDPGQGLRLIYYSQIVNDFQKGDIAEGYSVSREKKESFPLTVTSAQKNPTAFYLCASSPPVRNTEAFFGQGTRLTVV.

This chain joins TRBV11-2 and TRBJ1-2, with TRBD1 as a possible D gene (6 bases). This CDR3 is 14 amino acids long. V shed 5 bases and J shed 8 bases, with 18 bases lying between them. Germline V gene data show CDR1 as SGHAT and CDR2 as FQNNGV. CDR3 sequence reads: CASSAEQGDRGYTF. The CDR3 DNA reads TGTGCCAGCAGCGCCGAACAGGGTGATCGCGGCTACACCTTC.

The V and J genes are TRBV9 and TRBJ1-2, with TRBD1 matching 10 bases. The germline gives CDR1 SGDLS, CDR2 YYNGEE. The CDR3 runs 15 residues. Losses at the gene ends were 3 bases for V and 7 bases for J; bases not matched to a gene: 9. The CDR3 nucleotides are TGTGCCAGCAGCGAGAAAGACAGGGGGCAGGGTGGCTACACCTTC. This gives the protein CASSEKDRGQGGYTF.

This chain connects TRBV29-1 to TRBJ2-5, with TRBD2 matching over 11 bases. V dropped 6 bases and J dropped 4; count of bases not matched to a gene: 7. The CDR3 extends over 14 amino acids. CDR1 is SQVTM, CDR2 ANQGSEA, per germline. CDR3 sequence (DNA): TGCAGCGTCTCCGGGACTAGCGGACCAGAGACCCAGTACTTC. It yields the protein CSVSGTSGPETQYF.

The V and J genes are TRBV5-1 and TRBJ1-6; D remains ambiguous. The germline V gene encodes CDR1 SGHRS and CDR2 YFSETQ. CDR3 length equals 12 residues. V lost 4 bases, J lost 5 bases, and 4 bases lay in between. The CDR3 spells CASSPDNSPLHF. CDR3 nucleotide sequence: TGCGCCAGCAGCCCAGATAATTCACCCCTCCACTTT.

The chain combines TRBV5-5 with TRBJ1-2; the match to TRBD1 covers 8 bases. The CDR3 sequence is 15 residues long. Germline V gene data show CDR1 as SGHKS and CDR2 as YYEKEE (reference sequence). J was trimmed by 2 bases and V by 4 bases; bases with no gene match: 7. CDR3 loop: CASSRGQGVNYGYTF. In DNA form, the CDR3 reads TGTGCCAGCAGCCGCGGACAGGGCGTCAACTATGGCTACACCTTC.

This clone was counted between two and nine times. The gene calls are TRBV7-2 and TRBJ2-3; D gene unclear. Looked up from germline, CDR1 is SGHTA and CDR2 is FQGNSA. This CDR3 comprises 14 residues. Trimming cost V 5 bases and J 4 bases, with 13 bases left between them. The CDR3 loop is CASSRDTGADTQYF. In DNA form, the CDR3 reads TGTGCCAGCAGCCGAGACACCGGCGCAGATACGCAGTATTTT.

V gene TRBV15 combines with J gene TRBJ1-2; D remains ambiguous. The germline CDR1 and CDR2 sequences are LNHNV and YYDKDF (reference sequence). This CDR3 is built from 17 residues. Trimming removed 2 bases at V and 0 bases at J, with 16 bases between. Here the CDR3 reads CATSRPFRSQANYGYTF. The CDR3 nucleotides are TGTGCCACCAGCAGACCCTTCAGGTCCCAAGCTAACTATGGCTACACCTTC.

This chain links TRBV11-2 with TRBJ1-1; TRBD1 might be the D (5 bases). This CDR3 region has 15 residues. V gave up 1 base and J gave up 5 bases, with 14 bases separating them. Germline V gene data show CDR1 as SGHAT and CDR2 as FQNNGV. The CDR3 protein is CASSLALGGGTEAFF. As DNA, the CDR3 is TGTGCCAGCAGCTTAGCCCTTGGGGGAGGGACTGAAGCTTTCTTT.